What follows are 25 T cell receptor beta chains derived from one specimen sequenced in a study of blood T cell repertoires in COVID-19. Assay: immunoSEQ multiplex PCR; the TCRdb copy retains only in-frame clones and omits some. The table shows fewer than 250,000 clones, with 65% to 90% occurring only once. Input material: PBMCs or T cells enriched from blood (not recorded which). The receptors originated from a woman aged 45-65 years with acute COVID-19.

This rearrangement joins TRBV5-1 to TRBJ2-1; 9 bases are a match to TRBD2. CDR1 SGHRS and CDR2 YFSETQ come from the germline V gene. The CDR3 consists of 15 residues. With V trimmed by 3 bases and J by 6 bases, 7 bases remained unmatched. For the CDR3, the DNA is TGCGCCAGCAGCTCACTAGCGGGTTTGGGCAATGAGCAGTTCTTC. It translates to CASSSLAGLGNEQFF.

The CDR3 loop reads CATSRPTGGVTEAFF. In DNA, the CDR3 is TGTGCCACCAGCAGACCTACAGGGGGGGTCACTGAAGCTTTCTTT. The V gene is TRBV15, the J gene TRBJ1-1, with 8 bases identical to TRBD1. The CDR3 is made up of 15 amino acids. V lost 2 bases to trimming and J lost 4 bases; unmatched junction nucleotides: 6. CDR1 LNHNV and CDR2 YYDKDF come from the germline V gene (reference sequence).

This clone came up once. The chain combines TRBV23-1 with TRBJ2-3; D ambiguous. TRBV23-1 is noted as an ORF with a role that remains uncertain. Between the trimmed V and J ends, which lost 0 bases and 0 bases, there was a span of 13 bases. The CDR3 contains 17 residues. As DNA, the CDR3 is TGCGCCAGCAGTCAATCTTTCATCCGAACTAGCACAGATACGCAGTATTTT. Translation gives CASSQSFIRTSTDTQYF.

The gene calls are TRBV6-2 or TRBV6-3 and TRBJ1-5; the D is unclear. CDR1 and CDR2 from the germline V gene are MNHEY and SVGEGT. The V and J ends lost 5 bases and 7 bases respectively, with 9 bases between them. There are 12 residues in the CDR3. CDR3 residues: CASSDIPQPQHF. As DNA, the CDR3 is TGTGCCAGCAGTGACATCCCACAGCCCCAGCATTTT.

The chain couples TRBV5-5 to TRBJ2-2; TRBD2 agrees at 7 bases. The CDR3 has 15 residues. Germline V lookup: CDR1 SGHKS, CDR2 YYEKEE (reference sequence). The V gene end was trimmed by 1 base and the J gene end by 7 bases; junction bases not matched to a gene: 7. The CDR3 region has the DNA TGTGCCAGCAGCTTGTTCCCGTCGGGAGGCGGGGAGCTGTTTTTT. Amino acids: CASSLFPSGGGELFF.

This chain uses TRBV24-1 with TRBJ2-3, with 9 bases that match TRBD2. Germline values: CDR1 KGHDR, CDR2 SFDVKD. The CDR3 consists of 21 residues. The trim removed 1 base at V and 2 bases at J, leaving 18 bases unmatched. The chain's CDR3 is CATSDFRSKTRQRGATDTQYF. In DNA, the CDR3 is TGTGCCACCAGTGATTTCCGATCAAAAACCCGACAGCGGGGGGCCACAGATACGCAGTATTTT.

The chain links TRBV19 to TRBJ1-1; D remains ambiguous. V was clipped by 3 bases and J by 7 bases, with 9 bases between them. The V gene's germline CDR1 is LNHDA and CDR2 SQIVND (reference sequence). This CDR3 spans 12 amino acids. DNA for the CDR3: TGTGCCAGTAGTATCGTGCGGGGTGAAGCTTTCTTT. Translating gives CASSIVRGEAFF.

This clone was counted a few times. The rearrangement uses TRBV5-6 and TRBJ1-6; perhaps TRBD1 as D (6 bases). Trimming cost V 0 bases and J 11 bases, with 15 bases left between them. There are 15 residues in the CDR3. Germline CDR1 reads SGHDT; CDR2 reads YYEEEE. The CDR3 coding sequence is TGTGCCAGCAGCTTGGGAGGGACAAATATGCCACCCCTCCACTTT. Encoded protein: CASSLGGTNMPPLHF.

The chain joins TRBV6-2 or TRBV6-3 to TRBJ1-4; 9 positions match TRBD1. V shed 5 bases, J shed 8 bases, and the junction held 6 bases outside the gene matches. The CDR3 is 14 amino acids. Per the germline V gene, CDR1 is MNHEY and CDR2 is SVGEGT. For the CDR3, the DNA is TGTGCCAGCAGTAAGGGACAGGGCGACGAAAAACTGTTTTTT. Its protein is CASSKGQGDEKLFF.

The chain uses TRBV7-9 and TRBJ1-5; TRBD1 aligns across 8 bases. This CDR3 comprises 14 residues. Germline values: CDR1 SEHNR, CDR2 FQNEAQ (reference sequence). J was trimmed by 5 bases and V by 3 bases; bases with no gene match: 3. In nucleotides, the CDR3 is TGTGCCAGCAGCTTGATGACAGGGGATCAGCCCCAGCATTTT. The encoded protein is CASSLMTGDQPQHF.

For this clone: At the DNA level, this CDR3 is encoded by other sequences in the same sample as well. The chain is built from TRBV7-2 and TRBJ2-5; 13 bases align to TRBD2. J was trimmed by 1 base and V by 1 base; bases with no gene match: 0. Germline V CDR1 and CDR2: SGHTA, FQGNSA. This CDR3 contains 16 residues. CDR3 loop: CASSLGLAGGQETQYF. The CDR3, as DNA: TGTGCCAGCAGCTTAGGACTAGCGGGAGGCCAAGAGACCCAGTACTTC.

The V and J genes are TRBV5-4 and TRBJ2-7; 7 positions match TRBD1. Trimming removed 4 bases from V and 6 bases from J; junction bases left unmatched: 13. Germline V gene lookup returns CDR1 SGHNT and CDR2 YYREEE (reference sequence). This CDR3 comprises 15 residues. The CDR3 reads CASSVRQGSSLEQYF. The CDR3 nucleotides read TGTGCCAGCAGCGTAAGACAGGGCTCCTCCCTCGAGCAGTACTTC.

This clone has more than one count but fewer than ten. V usage is TRBV7-9 and J usage is TRBJ1-5; 7 nucleotides line up with TRBD1. The CDR3 loop spans 14 amino acids. Germline V gene lookup returns CDR1 SEHNR and CDR2 FQNEAQ (reference sequence). Trimming removed 3 bases from V and 6 bases from J; junction bases left unmatched: 5. This CDR3 is CASSFQGVAQPQHF. CDR3 sequence (DNA): TGTGCCAGCAGCTTTCAGGGGGTAGCTCAGCCCCAGCATTTT.

The chain joins TRBV27 to TRBJ1-2, with TRBD1 matching over 8 bases. The J segment lost 2 bases and the V segment lost 6 bases, leaving 8 bases of the junction unmatched. In germline, CDR1 is MNHEY, CDR2 SMNVEV (reference sequence). The CDR3 extends over 15 amino acids. CDR3 bases: TGTGCCAGCAGAAAATCGGGACAGGAGAACTATGGCTACACCTTC. The encoded protein is CASRKSGQENYGYTF.

The chain recombines TRBV30 with TRBJ2-2; weak D call: TRBD1 (5 bases). The germline CDR1 and CDR2 sequences are GTSNPN and SVGIG (reference sequence). The germline V and J ends were trimmed by 7 bases and 2 bases, with 8 bases remaining between them. The CDR3 is 12 amino acids. The CDR3 protein is CAFGHNTGELFF. CDR3 in DNA: TGTGCCTTCGGACACAACACCGGGGAGCTGTTTTTT. Full variable domain (missing parts from reference TRBV30 and TRBJ2-2): SQTIHQWPATLVQPVGSPLSLECTVEGTSNPNLYWYRQAAGRGLQLLFYSVGIGQISSEVPQNLSASRPQDRQFILSSKKLLLSDSGFYLCAFGHNTGELFFGEGSRLTVL.

This chain links TRBV19 with TRBJ2-2; D is possibly TRBD1 (5 bases). Germline V lookup: CDR1 LNHDA, CDR2 SQIVND (reference sequence). The CDR3 loop spans 13 amino acids. Trimming took 6 bases from V and 0 from J, leaving 5 bases between them. The CDR3 region is CASRTANTGELFF. The CDR3 coding sequence is TGTGCCAGTAGGACAGCGAACACCGGGGAGCTGTTTTTT.

To note about this clone: An end of the junction differs from the germline gene, which may be a read error. The V gene is TRBV27, the J gene TRBJ2-1; D possibly corresponds to TRBD2 (6 bases). The CDR3 is 19 amino acids. Looked up from germline, CDR1 is MNHEY and CDR2 is SMNVEV (reference sequence). DNA for the CDR3: TGTGCCAGCAGTTTATATGTCCTCCTTGTGGCGGGGCCCTACAGTGAGCAGTTCTTC. Residues: CASSLYVLLVAGPYSEQFF.

This chain connects TRBV6-5 to TRBJ2-7; maybe TRBD2 (6 bases). Per the germline V gene, CDR1 is MNHEY and CDR2 is SVGAGI. The CDR3 length is 15 residues. Deletions cut 5 bases from V and 4 bases from J, with 18 bases between. CDR3 DNA sequence: TGTGCCAGCAGTCTTCTTCCCGGCGGGACTTACGAGCAGTACTTC. Translation gives CASSLLPGGTYEQYF.

The DNA of the CDR3 is TGTGCCAGCAGGAAAACAGGGACCTATCAGCCCCAGCATTTT. It is translated as CASRKTGTYQPQHF. The chain combines TRBV6-5 with TRBJ1-5; weak D call: TRBD1 (6 bases). Germline CDR1 reads MNHEY; CDR2 reads SVGAGI. Trimming left V 6 bases short and J 5 bases short, with 14 bases between. This CDR3 spans 14 amino acids.

The chain is built from TRBV15 and TRBJ2-5; D remains ambiguous. The CDR3 spans 13 residues. CDR1 and CDR2 (germline): LNHNV, YYDKDF (reference sequence). Deletions cut 5 bases from V and 7 bases from J, with 14 bases between. Here the CDR3 DNA reads TGTGCCACCAGCCCCCGGTTGTCCCTGACCCAGTACTTC. As protein: CATSPRLSLTQYF.

The gene calls are TRBV5-1 and TRBJ2-3; tentatively, D is TRBD2 (5 bases). The CDR3 extends over 17 amino acids. Germline V gives CDR1 SGHRS, CDR2 YFSETQ. Trimming left V 0 bases short and J 2 bases short, with 16 bases between. DNA for the CDR3: TGCGCCAGCAGCTTGGCCACTGGACTCCCTCTCACAGATACGCAGTATTTT. Encoded protein: CASSLATGLPLTDTQYF. Using reference TRBV5-1 and TRBJ2-3 for the parts outside the CDR3, the full variable domain is KAGVTQTPRYLIKTRGQQVTLSCSPISGHRSVSWYQQTPGQGLQFLFEYFSETQRNKGNFPGRFSGRQFSNSRSEMNVSTLELGDSALYLCASSLATGLPLTDTQYFGPGTRLTVL.

V and J are TRBV18 and TRBJ2-1, with 8 bases matching TRBD2. The CDR3 consists of 14 residues. Looked up from germline, CDR1 is KGHSH and CDR2 is LQKENI. J lost 8 bases, V lost 4 bases, and 7 bases had no gene match. The DNA for the CDR3 is TGTGCCAGCTCACTCCTGACTAGCGTGGATGAGCAGTTCTTC. Translated: CASSLLTSVDEQFF. The variable domain in full, completed from reference TRBV18 and TRBJ2-1, reads NAGVMQNPRHLVRRRGQEARLRCSPMKGHSHVYWYRQLPEEGLKFMVYLQKENIIDESGMPKERFSAEFPKEGPSILRIQQVVRGDSAAYFCASSLLTSVDEQFFGPGTRLTVL.

The chain employs TRBV14 and TRBJ2-1; 10 bases are shared with TRBD2. The CDR3 length is 15 residues. Germline CDR1 and CDR2: SGHDN and FVKESK. V was clipped by 2 bases and J by 9 bases; unmatched bases: 7. The DNA for the CDR3 is TGTGCCAGCAGCCAACAAGCGGGGGGGCCATTTGAGCAGTTCTTC. Residues: CASSQQAGGPFEQFF.

This CDR3 is CASSQDLTTGSPLHF. The CDR3 DNA reads TGCGCCAGCAGCCAAGATTTAACAACGGGTTCACCCCTCCACTTT. This chain joins TRBV4-3 and TRBJ1-6, with D unclear. In germline, CDR1 is LGHNA, CDR2 YSLEER. The CDR3 is 15 residues long. Trimming shortened V by 0 bases and J by 9 bases, and 12 bases separated the two germline ends.

The V and J genes are TRBV6-1 and TRBJ1-5; no reliable D call. CDR3 size: 14 residues. V gave up 3 bases and J gave up 0 bases, with 6 bases separating them. The germline CDR1 and CDR2 sequences are MNHNS and SASEGT. The CDR3 coding sequence is TGTGCCAGCAGTGAGTTATATAGCAATCAGCCCCAGCATTTT. It translates to CASSELYSNQPQHF.